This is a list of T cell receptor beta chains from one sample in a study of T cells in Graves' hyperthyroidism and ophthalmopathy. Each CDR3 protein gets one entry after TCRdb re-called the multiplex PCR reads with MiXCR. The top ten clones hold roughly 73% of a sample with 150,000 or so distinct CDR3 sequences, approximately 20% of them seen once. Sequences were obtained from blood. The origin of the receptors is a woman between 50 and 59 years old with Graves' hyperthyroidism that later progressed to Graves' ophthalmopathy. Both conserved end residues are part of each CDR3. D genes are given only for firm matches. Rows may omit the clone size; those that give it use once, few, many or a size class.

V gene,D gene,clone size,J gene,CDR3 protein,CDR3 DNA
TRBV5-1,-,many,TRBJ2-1,CASSHLSGGEGNEQFF,TGCGCCAGCAGCCACCTTTCAGGGGGGGAGGGGAATGAGCAGTTCTTC
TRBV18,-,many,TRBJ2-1,CASSPPMGNEQFF,TGTGCCAGCTCACCACCTATGGGGAATGAGCAGTTCTTC
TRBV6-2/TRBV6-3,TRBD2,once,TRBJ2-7,CASSYPRAGGEQYF,TGTGCCAGCAGTTACCCACGAGCGGGAGGGGAGCAGTACTTC
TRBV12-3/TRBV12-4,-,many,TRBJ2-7,CASSRTEQGNYEQYF,TGTGCCAGCAGCCGGACCGAACAGGGAAACTACGAGCAGTACTTC
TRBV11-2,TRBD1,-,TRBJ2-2,CASTGNRGRTGELFF,TGTGCCAGCACCGGCAACAGGGGGAGGACCGGGGAGCTGTTTTTT
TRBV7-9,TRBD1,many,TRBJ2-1,CASSHFLGQVPEQFF,TGTGCCAGCAGCCATTTCCTGGGACAGGTGCCTGAGCAGTTCTTC
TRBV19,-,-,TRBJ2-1,CASSIGRESYNEQFF,TGTGCCAGTAGTATCGGGCGGGAATCCTACAATGAGCAGTTCTTC
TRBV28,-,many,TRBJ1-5,CASITGIINQPQHF,TGTGCCAGCATCACAGGGATAATCAATCAGCCCCAGCATTTT
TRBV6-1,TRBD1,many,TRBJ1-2,CASRSTGQYGYTF,TGTGCCAGCAGGTCGACAGGGCAGTATGGCTACACCTTC
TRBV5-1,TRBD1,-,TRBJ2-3,CASSSSTGSRTDTQYF,TGCGCCAGCAGCTCCTCGACAGGGAGTCGCACAGATACGCAGTATTTT
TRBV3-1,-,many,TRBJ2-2,CASSLLPNTGELFF,TGTGCCAGCAGCCTCTTACCTAACACCGGGGAGCTGTTTTTT
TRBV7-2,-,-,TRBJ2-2,CASSDPRQAGELFF,TGTGCCAGCAGCGATCCTCGCCAAGCCGGGGAGCTGTTTTTT
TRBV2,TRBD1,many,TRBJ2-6,CASRGDSATPSGANVLTF,TGTGCCAGCAGGGGGGACAGCGCGACCCCATCTGGGGCCAACGTCCTGACTTTC
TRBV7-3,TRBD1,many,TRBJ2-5,CASSMGQTHQETQYF,TGTGCCAGCAGCATGGGACAGACCCACCAAGAGACCCAGTACTTC
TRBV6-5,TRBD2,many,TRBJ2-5,CASSYNGREGETQYF,TGTGCCAGCAGTTATAACGGGAGGGAAGGAGAGACCCAGTACTTC
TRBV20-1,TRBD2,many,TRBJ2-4,CSAGGRRGAGGPQNIQYF,TGCAGTGCTGGAGGGCGAAGGGGGGCGGGAGGGCCGCAAAACATTCAGTACTTC
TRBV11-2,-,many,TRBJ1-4,CASSARLQRNNEKLFF,TGTGCCAGCAGCGCGCGCCTACAGAGAAACAATGAAAAACTGTTTTTT